The clone carrying this TCR beta chain has just a few counts. Study members were between about 18 and 95 years old and lived in 20 to 25 US regions. The entry originates in a study of blood T cell repertoires in COVID-19. As for the study in general: Samples representing acute and convalescent COVID-19 were sourced from the United States, Italy and Spain.

Repertoires were generated with immunoSEQ multiplex PCR, while TCRdb's copy carries only in-frame clones and drops some. The table includes roughly 130,000 clones, 80% to 85% detected once. This CDR3 is 11 amino acids long. V lost 6 bases, J lost 5 bases, and 7 bases lay in between. The chain carries TRBV12-3 or TRBV12-4 and TRBJ1-1, with a tentative D call TRBD1 (5 bases). Input material: PBMCs or T cells enriched from blood (not recorded which). The receptor was isolated from a man aged 40-50 years with acute COVID-19. CDR3 sequence: CASRRGTEAFF. The CDR3 DNA is TGTGCCAGCAGGCGGGGGACTGAAGCTTTCTTT.